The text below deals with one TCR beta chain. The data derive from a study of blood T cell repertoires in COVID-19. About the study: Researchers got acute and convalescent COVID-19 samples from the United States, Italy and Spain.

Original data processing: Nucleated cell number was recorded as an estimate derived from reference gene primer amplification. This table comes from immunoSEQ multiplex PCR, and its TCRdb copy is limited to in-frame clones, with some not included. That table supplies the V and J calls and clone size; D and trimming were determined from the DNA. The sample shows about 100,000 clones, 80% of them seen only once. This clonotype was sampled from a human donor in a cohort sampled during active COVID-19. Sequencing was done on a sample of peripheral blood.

The CDR3 is CASSKTWDSLMNTEAFF. Written as DNA, the CDR3 is TGTGCCAGCAGCAAGACCTGGGACAGCCTAATGAACACTGAAGCTTTCTTT. This sequence joins TRBV3-1 (or the pseudogene TRBV3-2) and TRBJ1-1, with 7 bases that match TRBD1. The CDR3 totals 17 residues. Germline V gene data show CDR1 as LGHDT and CDR2 as YNNKEL (reference sequence). The V gene end was trimmed by 5 bases and the J gene end by 0 bases; junction bases not matched to a gene: 12.